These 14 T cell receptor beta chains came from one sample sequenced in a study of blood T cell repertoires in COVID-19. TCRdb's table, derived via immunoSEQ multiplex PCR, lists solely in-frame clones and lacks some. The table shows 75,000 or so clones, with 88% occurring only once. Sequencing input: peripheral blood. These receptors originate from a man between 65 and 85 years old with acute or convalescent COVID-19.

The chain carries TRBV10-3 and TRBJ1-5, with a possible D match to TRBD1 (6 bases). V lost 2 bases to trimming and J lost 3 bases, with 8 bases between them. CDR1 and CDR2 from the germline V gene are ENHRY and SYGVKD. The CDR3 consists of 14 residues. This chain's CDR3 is CAISEDRSNQPQHF. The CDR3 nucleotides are TGTGCCATCAGTGAGGACAGGTCCAATCAGCCCCAGCATTTT.

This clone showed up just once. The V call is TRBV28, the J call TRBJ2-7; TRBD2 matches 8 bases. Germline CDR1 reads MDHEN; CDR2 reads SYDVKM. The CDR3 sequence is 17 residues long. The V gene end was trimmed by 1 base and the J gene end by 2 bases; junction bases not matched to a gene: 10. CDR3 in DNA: TGTGCCAGCAGTTTATCCGGCCCGGGGGGGGGACCCTACGAGCAGTACTTC. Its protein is CASSLSGPGGGPYEQYF.

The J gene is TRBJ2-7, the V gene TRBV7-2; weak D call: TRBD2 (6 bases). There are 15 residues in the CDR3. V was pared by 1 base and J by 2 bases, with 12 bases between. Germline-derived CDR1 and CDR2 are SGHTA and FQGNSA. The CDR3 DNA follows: TGTGCCAGCAGCTTAGAAGGCGGGGTGGCCTACGAGCAGTACTTC. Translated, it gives CASSLEGGVAYEQYF.

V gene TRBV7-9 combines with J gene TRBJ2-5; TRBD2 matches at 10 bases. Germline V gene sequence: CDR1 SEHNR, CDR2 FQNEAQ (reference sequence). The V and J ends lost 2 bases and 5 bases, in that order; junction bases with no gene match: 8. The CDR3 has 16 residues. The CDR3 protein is CASSLYPSGGRETQYF. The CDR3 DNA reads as TGTGCCAGCAGCTTATATCCTAGCGGGGGTCGGGAGACCCAGTACTTC.

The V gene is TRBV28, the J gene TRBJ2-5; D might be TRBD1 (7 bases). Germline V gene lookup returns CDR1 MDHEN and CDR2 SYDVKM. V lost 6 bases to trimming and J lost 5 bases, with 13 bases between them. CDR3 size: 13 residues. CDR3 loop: CASREGARETQYF. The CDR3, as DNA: TGTGCCAGCAGGGAGGGGGCGCGTGAGACCCAGTACTTC. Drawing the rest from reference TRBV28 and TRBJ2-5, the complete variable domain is DVKVTQSSRYLVKRTGEKVFLECVQDMDHENMFWYRQDPGLGLRLIYFSYDVKMKEKGDIPEGYSVSREKKERFSLILESASTNQTSMYLCASREGARETQYFGPGTRLLVL.

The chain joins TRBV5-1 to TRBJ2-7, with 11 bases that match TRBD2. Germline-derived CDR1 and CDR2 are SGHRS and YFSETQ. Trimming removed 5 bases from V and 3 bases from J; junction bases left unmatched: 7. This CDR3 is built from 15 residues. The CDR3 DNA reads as TGCGCCAGCAGACCAACTAGCGGGAGTTTCTACGAGCAGTACTTC. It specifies CASRPTSGSFYEQYF.

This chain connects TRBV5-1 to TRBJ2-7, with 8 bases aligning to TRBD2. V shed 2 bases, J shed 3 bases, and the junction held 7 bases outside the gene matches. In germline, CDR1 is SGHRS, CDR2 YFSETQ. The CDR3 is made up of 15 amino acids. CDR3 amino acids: CASSFDASGFYEQYF. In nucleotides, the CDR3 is TGCGCCAGCAGCTTTGATGCTAGCGGGTTCTACGAGCAGTACTTC.

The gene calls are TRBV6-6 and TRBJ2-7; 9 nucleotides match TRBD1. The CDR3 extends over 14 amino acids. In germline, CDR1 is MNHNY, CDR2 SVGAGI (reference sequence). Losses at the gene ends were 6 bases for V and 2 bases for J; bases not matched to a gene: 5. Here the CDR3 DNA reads TGTGCCAGCAGGGAGGGACAGGGAGCCTACGAGCAGTACTTC. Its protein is CASREGQGAYEQYF.

The CDR3 DNA sequence: TGTGCCAGCAGCCCCAATACAGACCCTAACTATGGCTACACCTTC. It translates to CASSPNTDPNYGYTF. J is TRBJ1-2 and V is TRBV9; D gene uncertain. Trimming stripped 4 bases from V and 0 bases from J, with 13 bases between. The CDR3 covers 15 residues. Germline V CDR1 and CDR2: SGDLS, YYNGEE.

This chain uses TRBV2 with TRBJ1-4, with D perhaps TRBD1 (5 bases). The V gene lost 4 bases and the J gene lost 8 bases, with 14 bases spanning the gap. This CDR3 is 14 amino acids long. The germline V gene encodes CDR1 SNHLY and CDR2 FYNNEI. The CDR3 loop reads CASSAGGTREKLFF. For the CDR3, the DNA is TGTGCCAGCAGTGCGGGAGGGACCCGGGAAAAACTGTTTTTT. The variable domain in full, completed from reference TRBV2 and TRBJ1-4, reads EPEVTQTPSHQVTQMGQEVILRCVPISNHLYFYWYRQILGQKVEFLVSFYNNEISEKSEIFDDQFSVERPDGSNFTLKIRSTKLEDSAMYFCASSAGGTREKLFFGSGTQLSVL.

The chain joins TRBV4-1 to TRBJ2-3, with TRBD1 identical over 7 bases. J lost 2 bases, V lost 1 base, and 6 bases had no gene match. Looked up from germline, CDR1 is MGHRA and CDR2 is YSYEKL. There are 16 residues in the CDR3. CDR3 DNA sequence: TGCGCCAGCAGCCAAGCTACAGGGGCCAACACAGATACGCAGTATTTT. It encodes CASSQATGANTDTQYF.

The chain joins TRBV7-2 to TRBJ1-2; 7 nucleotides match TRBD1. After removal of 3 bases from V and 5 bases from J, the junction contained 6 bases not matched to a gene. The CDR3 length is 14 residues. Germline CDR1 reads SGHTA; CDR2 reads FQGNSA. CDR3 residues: CASSFDRAYYGYTF. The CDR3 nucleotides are TGTGCCAGCAGCTTTGACAGGGCTTATTATGGCTACACCTTC. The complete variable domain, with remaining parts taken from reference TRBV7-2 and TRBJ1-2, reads GAGVSQSPSNKVTEKGKDVELRCDPISGHTALYWYRQSLGQGLEFLIYFQGNSAPDKSGLPSDRFSAERTGGSVSTLTIQRTQQEDSAVYLCASSFDRAYYGYTFGSGTRLTVV.

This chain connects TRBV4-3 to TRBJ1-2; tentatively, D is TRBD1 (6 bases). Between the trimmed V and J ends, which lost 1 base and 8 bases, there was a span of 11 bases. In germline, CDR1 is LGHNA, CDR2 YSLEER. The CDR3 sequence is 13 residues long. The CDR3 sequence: CASSQGNREGYTF. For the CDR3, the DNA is TGCGCCAGCAGCCAAGGTAACAGGGAAGGCTACACCTTC.

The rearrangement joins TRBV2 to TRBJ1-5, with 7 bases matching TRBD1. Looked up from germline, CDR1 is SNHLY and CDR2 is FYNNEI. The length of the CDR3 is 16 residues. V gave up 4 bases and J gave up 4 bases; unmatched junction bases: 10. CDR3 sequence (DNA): TGTGCCAGCAGTGGGGATCCGGGACAGACAAATCAGCCCCAGCATTTT. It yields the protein CASSGDPGQTNQPQHF.